This passage covers 19 T cell receptor beta chains from one sample sequenced in a study of blood T cell repertoires in COVID-19. Sequenced by immunoSEQ multiplex PCR; TCRdb stores in-frame clones only, minus some. The sample lists about 150,000 clones; around 90% were seen once. The sample consisted of peripheral blood. These receptors came from a human donor in a cohort sampled during active COVID-19.

The chain is built from TRBV19 and TRBJ2-7; 10 nucleotides align to TRBD2. The CDR3 spans 17 residues. Per germline, CDR1 LNHDA and CDR2 SQIVND (reference sequence). V gave up 0 bases and J gave up 3 bases; unmatched junction bases: 8. The CDR3 DNA is TGTGCCAGTAGTATAGATCGTCGGACTAGCGGACTCTACGAGCAGTACTTC. This sequence encodes CASSIDRRTSGLYEQYF.

The V call is TRBV6-2 or TRBV6-3, the J call TRBJ2-7; D gene uncertain. This CDR3 contains 14 residues. V lost 5 bases and J lost 3, with 14 bases in between. From germline, CDR1 is MNHEY and CDR2 SVGEGT. The CDR3 sequence is CASSQAGSNYEQYF. DNA of the CDR3: TGTGCCAGCAGTCAAGCAGGATCTAACTACGAGCAGTACTTC.

V and J are TRBV30 and TRBJ1-1; 9 bases are a match to TRBD1. Per the germline V gene, CDR1 is GTSNPN and CDR2 is SVGIG (reference sequence). The CDR3 covers 14 residues. Trimming removed 6 bases from V and 5 bases from J; junction bases left unmatched: 10. This CDR3 reads CACSKTGGGTEAFF. The CDR3 nucleotides are TGTGCCTGTTCTAAGACAGGGGGAGGAACTGAAGCTTTCTTT.

The rearrangement joins TRBV30 to TRBJ1-6; a weak D match, TRBD1 (6 bases). Looked up from germline, CDR1 is GTSNPN and CDR2 is SVGIG (reference sequence). The length of the CDR3 is 14 residues. Deletions cut 3 bases from V and 8 bases from J, with 14 bases between. The CDR3 here is CAWRSGTPHSPLHF. The CDR3 coding sequence is TGTGCCTGGAGGTCCGGGACACCGCATTCACCCCTCCACTTT.

V is TRBV21-1 and J is TRBJ2-7; no DNA check was done on the table's D call, TRBD2. TRBV21-1 is assigned pseudogene status. CDR3 size: 15 residues. The CDR3 sequence: CASSNRGGFPYEQYF. The CDR3 DNA reads TGTGCCAGCAGCAATCGAGGTGGGTTCCCCTACGAGCAGTACTTC.

CDR3 sequence (DNA): TGTGCCAGCAGTCCTTCTAGCACAGATACGCAGTATTTT. It translates to CASSPSSTDTQYF. The chain employs TRBV12-3 or TRBV12-4 and TRBJ2-3; no definite D call. This CDR3 has 13 amino acids. The V and J ends lost 5 bases and 0 bases respectively, with 6 bases between them.

The rearrangement joins TRBV25-1 to TRBJ1-1; TRBD1 agrees at 8 bases. J was trimmed by 10 bases and V by 5 bases; bases with no gene match: 3. Per the germline V gene, CDR1 is MGHDK and CDR2 is SYGVNS. This CDR3 contains 11 residues. The CDR3 is CASSPGGRAFF. The CDR3 nucleotides read TGTGCCAGCAGTCCAGGGGGCCGAGCTTTCTTT.

The rearrangement uses TRBV10-3 and TRBJ1-2, with TRBD1 identical over 9 bases. Germline values: CDR1 ENHRY, CDR2 SYGVKD. CDR3 length: 12 residues. The V segment lost 7 bases and the J segment 4 bases; nucleotides outside the gene matches: 1. For the CDR3, the DNA is TGTGCCATCAAGGGACAGGGCTATGGCTACACCTTC. This gives the protein CAIKGQGYGYTF.

The V and J genes are TRBV7-2 and TRBJ1-1, with 8 bases lining up with TRBD1. Trimming took 4 bases from V and 8 from J; bases not matched to a gene: 9. The CDR3 spans 14 residues. CDR1 SGHTA and CDR2 FQGNSA come from the germline V gene. The DNA of the CDR3 is TGTGCCAGCAGCTCGGACAGGGCGCTAGGGGAAGCTTTCTTT. Translation gives CASSSDRALGEAFF.

This chain uses TRBV7-8 with TRBJ1-4; 9 bases line up with TRBD1. V shed 5 bases, J shed 4 bases, and the junction held 2 bases outside the gene matches. This CDR3 has 14 amino acids. Germline loops: CDR1 SGHVS, CDR2 FQNEAQ. In DNA form, the CDR3 reads TGTGCCAGCAGCGGGGGACAGGGTAATGAAAAACTGTTTTTT. Protein: CASSGGQGNEKLFF.

The V gene is TRBV28, the J gene TRBJ2-7; 10 positions agree with TRBD1. CDR1 MDHEN and CDR2 SYDVKM come from the germline V gene. Unmatched junction bases numbered 3, after V lost 9 bases and J lost 1 base. The CDR3 sequence is 13 residues long. CDR3 protein: CASRTGGSYEQYF. The CDR3 DNA is TGTGCCAGTAGGACAGGGGGTTCCTACGAGCAGTACTTC.

The genes are TRBV4-1 and TRBJ2-7; no clear D. The CDR3 length is 13 residues. Germline loops: CDR1 MGHRA, CDR2 YSYEKL. Trimming cost V 3 bases and J 3 bases, with 9 bases left between them. The CDR3, as DNA: TGCGCCAGCAGCCACCAGACTTACTACGAGCAGTACTTC. Amino acid sequence: CASSHQTYYEQYF.

The chain is built from TRBV7-6 and TRBJ1-1; the D gene is possibly TRBD1 (5 bases). The CDR3 runs 16 residues. Trimming left V 1 base short and J 0 bases short, with 12 bases between. Germline lookup yields CDR1 SGHVS and CDR2 FNYEAQ. In nucleotides, the CDR3 is TGTGCCAGCAGCTTAGGGCGAGCAGGGATGAACACTGAAGCTTTCTTT. It yields the protein CASSLGRAGMNTEAFF.

The V gene is TRBV12-2, the J gene TRBJ1-2. TRBV12-2 is labeled a pseudogene. The CDR3 covers 17 residues. CDR3 sequence (DNA): TGTGCAAGTCGCTTAGAGGGCCGGGACTCCTGCCGCTATGGCTACACCTTC. Its protein is CASRLEGRDSCRYGYTF.

The chain joins TRBV9 to TRBJ1-5; D gene unclear. This CDR3 is 15 amino acids long. Germline CDR1 reads SGDLS; CDR2 reads YYNGEE. Trimming took 0 bases from V and 2 from J, leaving 9 bases between them. The CDR3 nucleotides are TGTGCCAGCAGCGTAGGGGGAGAGCGCAATCAGCCCCAGCATTTT. Protein sequence: CASSVGGERNQPQHF.

The genes are TRBV5-1 and TRBJ1-2, with 10 bases matching TRBD1. The CDR3 runs 14 residues. V was clipped by 0 bases and J by 7 bases; unmatched bases: 3. Looked up from germline, CDR1 is SGHRS and CDR2 is YFSETQ. This chain's CDR3 is CASSLEGQGVGYTF. DNA for the CDR3: TGCGCCAGCAGCTTGGAAGGACAGGGGGTTGGCTACACCTTC.

The rearrangement joins TRBV5-1 to TRBJ2-3; 9 positions agree with TRBD2. CDR1 SGHRS and CDR2 YFSETQ come from the germline V gene. The CDR3 runs 18 residues. V lost 0 bases and J lost 3; bases outside the gene matches: 11. CDR3 sequence reads: CASSLGAASGRRTDTQYF. The CDR3 coding sequence is TGCGCCAGCAGCTTGGGGGCGGCAAGCGGGAGGAGGACAGATACGCAGTATTTT.

The V gene is TRBV2, the J gene TRBJ2-7, with 8 nucleotides matching TRBD1. Germline-derived CDR1 and CDR2 are SNHLY and FYNNEI. J gave up 0 bases and V 6 bases, and 1 base lay outside the gene matches. The length of the CDR3 is 13 residues. CDR3 sequence: CASRQGVSYEQYF. The DNA for the CDR3 is TGTGCCAGCAGACAGGGGGTCTCCTACGAGCAGTACTTC.

V usage is TRBV6-5 and J usage is TRBJ2-5; 13 nucleotides line up with TRBD2. Losses at the gene ends were 6 bases for V and 1 base for J; bases not matched to a gene: 2. Germline CDR1 is MNHEY and CDR2 is SVGAGI. The CDR3 loop spans 15 amino acids. As DNA, the CDR3 is TGTGCCAGCAGCAGACTAGCGGGAGGCCAAGAGACCCAGTACTTC. It is translated as CASSRLAGGQETQYF.